What follows is one TCR beta chain and its context. Generated by immunoSEQ multiplex PCR, the TCRdb table keeps only in-frame clones and is missing some. The data hold 25,000 to 35,000 clones, with 85% to 95% observed a single time. Germline V gene sequence: CDR1 SGHRS, CDR2 YFSETQ. The CDR3 has 11 residues. Trimming removed 5 bases at V and 5 bases at J, with 8 bases between. This record belongs to a study of circulating and synovial CD4+ cells in juvenile arthritis. Sequences were obtained from CD4+ T cells from blood. This chain connects TRBV5-1 to TRBJ2-7; D possibly corresponds to TRBD1 (6 bases). This sequence originates from a human donor with juvenile idiopathic arthritis. This chain's CDR3 is CASRGAHEQYF. The CDR3 bases are TGCGCCAGCAGGGGGGCCCACGAGCAGTACTTC.